This TCR beta chain came from a study of T cell responses to AZD1222 COVID-19 vaccine. Whole-study findings and limits: Reports say nearly half of spike-specific TCRs go after unmutated variant regions. Clonal diversity may have been underestimated, and the donors were mostly white British, with more females than males.

About this clone: Its target is unknown.

Only in-frame clones appear in the TCRdb table, and some are missing; sequencing was by immunoSEQ multiplex PCR. Of approximately 150,000 clones in the sample, 92% were seen once. The V gene's germline CDR1 is SQVTM and CDR2 ANQGSEA. This CDR3 has 12 residues. V lost 4 bases and J 3 bases, leaving 7 bases between the germline ends. The V gene is TRBV29-1, the J gene TRBJ1-5; D not resolved. The material sequenced was peripheral blood, taken on day 0 of AZD1222 vaccination. The origin of this receptor is an adult in good health. CDR3 amino acids: CSVGQLNQPQHF. The CDR3 nucleotides are TGCAGCGTTGGTCAGCTCAATCAGCCCCAGCATTTT.